This entry concerns a single T cell receptor beta chain. Produced via immunoSEQ multiplex PCR; TCRdb's table is partial and in-frame only. Of fewer than 250,000 clones listed, 85% to 90% are singletons. The data were taken from a study of blood T cell repertoires in COVID-19. Study as a whole: Some COVID-19 samples were acute and others convalescent; all came from the United States, Italy and Spain. In each case, the material was cDNA or gDNA derived from T cells, B-cell-depleted T cells, or PBMCs.

This CDR3 has 13 residues. V lost 3 bases and J 11 bases, leaving 16 bases between the germline ends. Participants' reported clinical history set cohort assignment. Within 2 weeks before study entry, exposed participants met a COVID-19 case. The receptor was derived from a man in his forties or fifties who had been exposed to COVID-19. The source material was PBMCs or T cells enriched from blood (not recorded which). The rearrangement links TRBV12-3 or TRBV12-4 to TRBJ1-1; tentatively, D is TRBD1 (5 bases). CDR3 coding DNA: TGTGCCAGCAGTTTGGGCAGGGCGGTGTGGGCTTTCTTT. Translated: CASSLGRAVWAFF.